These T cell receptor beta chains were read from a single sample in a study of cytomegalovirus exposure and HLA in healthy donors. Produced via immunoSEQ multiplex PCR; TCRdb's table is partial and in-frame only. Found here are around 50,000 clones; the top ten clones hold around 10%. Sequencing input: PBMCs. The source is a woman in her forties or fifties in good health and CMV-seropositive. Both conserved end residues are part of each CDR3. The order of the fields is V gene, CDR3 length, clone size, J gene, D gene, CDR3 protein, CDR3 DNA. D genes are given only for firm matches. Not all rows give a size; the values are once, few, many and, for expanded clones, a class.

V: TRBV6-1
length: 15
size: .
J: TRBJ2-7
D: TRBD1
CDR3: CASGVRQGRSYEQYF
DNA: TGTGCCAGCGGTGTAAGACAGGGCAGGTCCTACGAGCAGTACTTC

V: TRBV30
length: 15
size: .
J: TRBJ2-7
D: TRBD1
CDR3: CAGSVLTTGLHEQYF
DNA: TGTGCCGGGAGTGTACTAACGACAGGGCTACACGAGCAGTACTTC

V: TRBV6-5
length: 13
size: .
J: TRBJ1-2
D: .
CDR3: CASSWGAVYGYTF
DNA: TGTGCCAGCAGTTGGGGCGCAGTCTATGGCTACACCTTC

V: TRBV30
length: 12
size: .
J: TRBJ2-1
D: .
CDR3: CAWSGQGPRRFF
DNA: TGTGCCTGGAGTGGGCAGGGGCCCCGTAGGTTCTTC

V: TRBV9
length: 15
size: .
J: TRBJ1-2
D: TRBD1
CDR3: CASSVTGGGAHGYTF
DNA: TGTGCCAGCAGCGTCACAGGGGGAGGAGCTCATGGCTACACCTTC

V: TRBV15
length: 16
size: .
J: TRBJ2-2
D: TRBD2
CDR3: CATSRGGGFGTGELFF
DNA: TGTGCCACCAGCAGAGGCGGGGGTTTTGGCACCGGGGAGCTGTTTTTT

V: TRBV28
length: 15
size: .
J: TRBJ1-5
D: TRBD1
CDR3: CASSSPRQGGQPQHF
DNA: TGTGCCAGCAGTTCCCCCCGACAGGGAGGCCAGCCCCAGCATTTT

V: TRBV7-6
length: 16
size: .
J: TRBJ2-2
D: TRBD2
CDR3: CASSLAGLTSGGELFF
DNA: TGTGCCAGCAGCTTAGCGGGGTTGACTAGCGGCGGGGAGCTGTTTTTT

V: TRBV6-5
length: 15
size: .
J: TRBJ2-5
D: .
CDR3: CASSPLRRGQETQYF
DNA: TGTGCCAGCAGTCCCCTGCGGAGGGGTCAAGAGACCCAGTACTTC

V: TRBV6-5
length: 14
size: .
J: TRBJ1-5
D: TRBD1
CDR3: CASSRTGQDQPQHF
DNA: TGTGCCAGCAGTCGGACAGGGCAGGATCAGCCCCAGCATTTT

V: TRBV30
length: 15
size: .
J: TRBJ2-1
D: .
CDR3: CAWRWRSFSYNEQFF
DNA: TGTGCCTGGAGGTGGCGGTCCTTCTCCTACAATGAGCAGTTCTTC

V: TRBV2
length: 15
size: .
J: TRBJ1-5
D: .
CDR3: CASRSRDTGNQPQHF
DNA: TGTGCCAGCAGGAGCCGGGACACAGGCAATCAGCCCCAGCATTTT

V: TRBV10-3
length: 13
size: .
J: TRBJ2-7
D: .
CDR3: CAISVQGTYEQYF
DNA: TGTGCCATCAGTGTTCAGGGGACCTACGAGCAGTACTTC

V: TRBV4-3
length: 14
size: .
J: TRBJ1-5
D: .
CDR3: CASSRGTEDWPQHF
DNA: TGCGCCAGCAGCCGCGGGACGGAGGATTGGCCCCAGCATTTT

V: TRBV5-1
length: 16
size: .
J: TRBJ2-5
D: .
CDR3: CASSLGLGGGQETQYF
DNA: TGCGCCAGCAGCTTGGGGCTCGGGGGAGGCCAAGAGACCCAGTACTTC

V: TRBV5-1
length: 14
size: .
J: TRBJ2-7
D: .
CDR3: CASSLAGLSYEQYF
DNA: TGCGCCAGCAGCTTGGCGGGTTTGTCCTACGAGCAGTACTTC

V: TRBV25-1
length: 13
size: .
J: TRBJ2-3
D: .
CDR3: CASSDLNSDTQYF
DNA: TGTGCCAGCAGTGACCTCAATAGCGATACGCAGTATTTT

V: TRBV30
length: 13
size: .
J: TRBJ1-1
D: .
CDR3: CAWSPGPNTEAFF
DNA: TGTGCCTGGAGTCCAGGGCCAAACACTGAAGCTTTCTTT

V: TRBV5-1
length: 14
size: .
J: TRBJ2-5
D: .
CDR3: CASSPSSTKETQYF
DNA: TGCGCCAGCAGCCCCAGTTCCACCAAAGAGACCCAGTACTTC

V: TRBV18
length: 13
size: .
J: TRBJ2-7
D: .
CDR3: CASSPSVYHEQYF
DNA: TGTGCCAGCTCACCATCCGTCTACCACGAGCAGTACTTC

V: TRBV7-2
length: 17
size: .
J: TRBJ2-3
D: TRBD2
CDR3: CASSPRLAGLSTDTQYF
DNA: TGTGCCAGCAGCCCCCGACTAGCGGGGTTGAGCACAGATACGCAGTATTTT

V: TRBV4-1
length: 15
size: .
J: TRBJ2-1
D: .
CDR3: CASSQATAPTNEQFF
DNA: TGCGCCAGCAGCCAAGCTACCGCACCCACCAATGAGCAGTTCTTC

V: TRBV11-3
length: 14
size: large
J: TRBJ2-1
D: .
CDR3: CASSLDSSPNEQFF
DNA: TGTGCCAGCAGCTTAGATTCATCCCCAAATGAGCAGTTCTTC

V: TRBV19
length: 17
size: .
J: TRBJ2-7
D: TRBD1
CDR3: CASSVRGTGFLSYEQYF
DNA: TGTGCCAGTAGTGTCCGCGGGACAGGGTTTCTCTCCTACGAGCAGTACTTC

V: TRBV28
length: 15
size: .
J: TRBJ2-7
D: .
CDR3: CASSTAAINSYEQYF
DNA: TGTGCCAGCAGCACGGCAGCGATAAACTCCTACGAGCAGTACTTC

V: TRBV7-2
length: 15
size: .
J: TRBJ2-2
D: .
CDR3: CASSLDDRNTGELFF
DNA: TGTGCCAGCAGCTTAGATGACAGAAACACCGGGGAGCTGTTTTTT

V: TRBV29-1
length: 14
size: .
J: TRBJ1-3
D: TRBD1
CDR3: CSAKQGARGNTIYF
DNA: TGCAGCGCCAAACAGGGGGCGCGAGGAAACACCATATATTTT

V: TRBV7-9
length: 15
size: .
J: TRBJ1-2
D: .
CDR3: CASSLERAGGSGYTF
DNA: TGTGCCAGCAGCTTAGAGCGGGCAGGAGGATCTGGCTACACCTTC

V: TRBV5-1
length: 15
size: .
J: TRBJ1-5
D: .
CDR3: CASSLRGDSNQPQHF
DNA: TGCGCCAGCAGCTTACGCGGAGATAGCAATCAGCCCCAGCATTTT

V: TRBV29-1
length: 13
size: .
J: TRBJ2-7
D: TRBD1
CDR3: CSVTGTGTYEQYF
DNA: TGCAGCGTTACCGGGACAGGGACATACGAGCAGTACTTC

V: TRBV5-1
length: 13
size: .
J: TRBJ2-7
D: TRBD1
CDR3: CASSLQGEVEQYF
DNA: TGCGCCAGCAGCTTACAGGGGGAGGTCGAGCAGTACTTC

V: TRBV5-1
length: 19
size: .
J: TRBJ2-2
D: TRBD2
CDR3: CASSPRTSGRLANTGELFF
DNA: TGCGCCAGCAGCCCCAGGACTAGCGGGAGGCTCGCGAACACCGGGGAGCTGTTTTTT

V: TRBV11-2
length: 15
size: .
J: TRBJ2-1
D: .
CDR3: CASSLDWGGASEQFF
DNA: TGCGCCAGCAGCTTAGATTGGGGGGGGGCCTCTGAGCAGTTCTTC

V: TRBV5-1
length: 16
size: .
J: TRBJ2-3
D: TRBD2
CDR3: CASSKGLAESTDTQYF
DNA: TGCGCCAGCAGCAAGGGACTAGCGGAGAGCACAGATACGCAGTATTTT

V: TRBV6-6
length: 13
size: .
J: TRBJ1-1
D: .
CDR3: CASIFRQNTEAFF
DNA: TGTGCCAGCATCTTCCGACAGAACACTGAAGCTTTCTTT

V: TRBV10-3
length: 17
size: .
J: TRBJ1-2
D: .
CDR3: CAISESDRGASSYGYTF
DNA: TGTGCCATCAGTGAGTCGGACAGAGGGGCCTCCAGCTATGGCTACACCTTC

V: TRBV6-5
length: 15
size: .
J: TRBJ1-1
D: .
CDR3: CASTGEDSLNTEAFF
DNA: TGTGCCAGCACCGGAGAGGACAGTTTGAACACTGAAGCTTTCTTT

V: TRBV19
length: 13
size: .
J: TRBJ2-7
D: .
CDR3: CASSGPGFYEQYF
DNA: TGTGCCAGTAGTGGACCGGGGTTTTACGAGCAGTACTTC

V: TRBV7-6
length: 15
size: .
J: TRBJ2-5
D: TRBD2
CDR3: CASSPISGYQETQYF
DNA: TGTGCCAGCAGCCCGATTAGCGGGTACCAAGAGACCCAGTACTTC

V: TRBV20-1
length: 11
size: .
J: TRBJ1-4
D: .
CDR3: CSAREAYKLFF
DNA: TGCAGTGCTAGAGAGGCTTACAAACTGTTTTTT

V: TRBV25-1
length: 14
size: .
J: TRBJ2-3
D: TRBD2
CDR3: CASSGTSGTDTQYF
DNA: TGTGCCAGCAGTGGGACTAGCGGGACAGATACGCAGTATTTT

V: TRBV19
length: 14
size: .
J: TRBJ2-1
D: TRBD1
CDR3: CASISRDRQPEQFF
DNA: TGTGCCAGTATCTCCCGGGACAGGCAACCCGAGCAGTTCTTC

V: TRBV5-6
length: 16
size: .
J: TRBJ2-1
D: .
CDR3: CASSVREEQPTYEQFF
DNA: TGTGCCAGCAGCGTACGAGAAGAGCAACCTACCTATGAGCAGTTCTTC

V: TRBV10-3
length: 19
size: .
J: TRBJ2-1
D: TRBD2
CDR3: CAISESELAGGPSYNEQFF
DNA: TGTGCCATCAGTGAGTCCGAACTAGCGGGAGGGCCCTCCTACAATGAGCAGTTCTTC

V: TRBV21-1
length: 12
size: .
J: TRBJ2-7
D: .
CDR3: CASSKELCEQYF
DNA: TGTGCCAGCAGCAAAGAGCTGTGCGAGCAGTACTTC

V: TRBV30
length: 15
size: .
J: TRBJ1-2
D: .
CDR3: CAWSVRLGGSYGYTF
DNA: TGTGCCTGGAGTGTACGGTTAGGAGGCTCCTATGGCTACACCTTC

V: TRBV6-5
length: 15
size: .
J: TRBJ1-4
D: .
CDR3: CASSYSGLANEKLFF
DNA: TGTGCCAGCAGTTACTCGGGCCTGGCTAATGAAAAACTGTTTTTT

V: TRBV7-3
length: 13
size: .
J: TRBJ1-6
D: .
CDR3: CASSQDSNSPLHF
DNA: TGTGCCAGCAGCCAGGACAGTAATTCACCCCTCCACTTT

V: TRBV6-5
length: 15
size: .
J: TRBJ1-1
D: .
CDR3: CASSRTDSLNTEAFF
DNA: TGTGCCAGCAGCCGGACGGACAGCCTGAACACTGAAGCTTTCTTT

V: TRBV7-9
length: 14
size: .
J: TRBJ2-1
D: TRBD2
CDR3: CASSFRLAGGEQFF
DNA: TGTGCCAGCAGCTTCAGACTAGCTGGGGGGGAGCAGTTCTTC

V: TRBV30
length: 15
size: .
J: TRBJ1-2
D: TRBD1
CDR3: CAWGLNPQGNYGYTF
DNA: TGTGCCTGGGGCCTAAACCCACAGGGGAACTATGGCTACACCTTC

V: TRBV7-9
length: 14
size: .
J: TRBJ2-1
D: .
CDR3: CASSLSGDYNEQFF
DNA: TGTGCCAGCAGCTTATCCGGGGACTACAATGAGCAGTTCTTC

V: TRBV5-5
length: 15
size: .
J: TRBJ2-7
D: TRBD2
CDR3: CASSLAGGPSYEQYF
DNA: TGTGCCAGCAGCCTAGCGGGAGGGCCGTCCTACGAGCAGTACTTC

V: TRBV28
length: 12
size: .
J: TRBJ1-4
D: .
CDR3: CASNGSHEKLFF
DNA: TGTGCCAGCAACGGTAGTCATGAAAAACTGTTTTTT